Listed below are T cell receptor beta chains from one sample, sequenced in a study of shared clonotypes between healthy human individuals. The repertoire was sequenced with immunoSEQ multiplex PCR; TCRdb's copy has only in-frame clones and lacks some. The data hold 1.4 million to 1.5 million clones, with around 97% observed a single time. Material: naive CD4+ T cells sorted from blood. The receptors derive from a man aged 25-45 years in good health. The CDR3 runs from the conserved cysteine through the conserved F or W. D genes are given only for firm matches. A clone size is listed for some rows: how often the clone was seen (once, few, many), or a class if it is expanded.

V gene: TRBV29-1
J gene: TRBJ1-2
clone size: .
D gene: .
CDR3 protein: CSVVLVGAASTMGYTF
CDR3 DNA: TGCAGCGTTGTTTTGGTAGGGGCAGCATCTACTATGGGCTACACCTTC

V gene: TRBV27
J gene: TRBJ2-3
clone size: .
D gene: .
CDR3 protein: CASTLHGAGSTDTQYF
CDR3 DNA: TGTGCCAGCACCTTACATGGGGCAGGGAGCACAGATACGCAGTATTTT

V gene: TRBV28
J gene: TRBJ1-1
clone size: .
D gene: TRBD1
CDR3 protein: CASSYRGHTEAFF
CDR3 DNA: TGTGCCAGCAGTTACAGGGGGCACACTGAAGCTTTCTTT

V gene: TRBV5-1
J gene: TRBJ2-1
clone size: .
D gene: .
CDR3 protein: CASSFKGSVGGSSYNEQFF
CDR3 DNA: TGCGCCAGCAGTTTCAAGGGCTCGGTAGGGGGTAGCTCCTACAATGAGCAGTTCTTC

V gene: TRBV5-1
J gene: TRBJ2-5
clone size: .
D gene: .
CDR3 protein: CASSPDATSETQYF
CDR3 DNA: TGCGCCAGCAGCCCTGACGCCACGAGCGAGACCCAGTACTTC

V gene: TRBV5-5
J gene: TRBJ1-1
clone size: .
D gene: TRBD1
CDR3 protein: CASSQLQGLNTEAFF
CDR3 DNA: TGTGCCAGCAGCCAACTACAGGGGCTGAACACTGAAGCTTTCTTT

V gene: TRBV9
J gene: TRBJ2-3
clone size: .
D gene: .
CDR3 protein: CASSVDSNTDTQYF
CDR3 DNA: TGTGCCAGCAGCGTAGACAGTAACACAGATACGCAGTATTTT

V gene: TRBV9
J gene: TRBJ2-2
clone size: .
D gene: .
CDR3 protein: CASSVAPTGELFF
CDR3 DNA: TGTGCCAGCAGCGTAGCGCCGACCGGGGAGCTGTTTTTT

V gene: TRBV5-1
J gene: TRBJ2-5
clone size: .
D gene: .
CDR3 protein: CASHRGEGETQYF
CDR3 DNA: TGCGCCAGCCATAGGGGAGAGGGGGAGACCCAGTACTTC

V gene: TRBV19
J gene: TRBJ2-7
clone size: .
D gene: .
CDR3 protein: CASSTYNYEQYF
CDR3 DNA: TGTGCCAGTAGTACCTACAACTACGAGCAGTACTTC

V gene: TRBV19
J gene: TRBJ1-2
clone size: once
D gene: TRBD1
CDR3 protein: CASRSGTEFESGYTF
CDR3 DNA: TGTGCCAGTAGATCCGGGACAGAGTTTGAATCTGGCTACACCTTC

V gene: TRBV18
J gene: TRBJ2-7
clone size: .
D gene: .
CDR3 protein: CASSPEAGNHEQYF
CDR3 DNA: TGTGCCAGCTCACCCGAGGCAGGGAACCACGAGCAGTACTTC

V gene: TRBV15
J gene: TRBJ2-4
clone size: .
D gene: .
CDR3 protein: CATRSRLGGYEGNIQYF
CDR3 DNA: TGTGCCACCAGGAGTCGGTTGGGAGGATACGAAGGAAACATTCAGTACTTC

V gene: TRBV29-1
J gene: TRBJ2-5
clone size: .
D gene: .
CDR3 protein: CSVLLPGKETQYF
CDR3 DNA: TGCAGCGTTCTATTGCCAGGGAAAGAGACCCAGTACTTC